A selection of T cell receptor beta chains follows, all from one sample in a study of cytotoxic CD8 clonotypes in ibrutinib-treated CLL. Assay used: immunoSEQ multiplex PCR; TCRdb lists only in-frame clones, some missing. The sample lists under 15,000 clones; around 60% were seen once. The sequencing here drew on PBMCs, taken before ibrutinib treatment. These receptor sequences come from a human donor with chronic lymphocytic leukemia. Both conserved end residues are part of each CDR3. Fields, in order: J gene, V gene, CDR3 protein.

TRBJ1-3,TRBV18,CASSEAQNSGNTIYF
TRBJ2-5,TRBV5-1,CASSLERTGLQETQYF
TRBJ2-1,TRBV11-2,CASSRLRATYNEQFF
TRBJ2-1,TRBV5-5,CASSLWGATTPNEQFF
TRBJ1-5,TRBV19,CASQMKWEPQHF
TRBJ2-2,TRBV12-5,CASGLSAGNTGELFF
TRBJ1-5,TRBV4-1,CASTAEFSGWDQPQHF
TRBJ2-1,TRBV11-2,CASSKSVREQFF
TRBJ1-2,TRBV29-1,CNAPMDWNYGYTF
TRBJ1-1,TRBV2,CASRLFQENTEAFF
TRBJ2-7,TRBV27,CASSFSGGVYHEQYF
TRBJ1-4,TRBV2,CASSLGTGGEKLFF
TRBJ2-2,TRBV11-2,CASSLNRGYGGELFF
TRBJ2-7,TRBV7-8,CASSNSGGTYEQYF
TRBJ2-3,TRBV29-1,CSVVGGLVRTGGADTQYF
TRBJ2-2,TRBV13,CASSLSRQTNTGELFF
TRBJ2-1,TRBV29-1,CSVDPVGGTYNEQFF
TRBJ1-1,TRBV5-4,CASSLGHLQGSTEAFF
TRBJ1-2,TRBV2,CASSVGGQGLGYTF
TRBJ1-1,TRBV20-1,CSAPLAGEAFF
TRBJ1-6,TRBV18,CASSPRDGPSPLHF
TRBJ2-5,TRBV19,CASSGTDKETQYF
TRBJ2-1,TRBV5-4,CASKRGVYNEQFF
TRBJ2-3,TRBV5-6,CASSLELLAGFTDTQYF
TRBJ1-2,TRBV14,CASSVTGGQDGYTF
TRBJ2-7,TRBV10-2,CASRYKLDRGWKQYF
TRBJ2-7,TRBV5-5,CASSPGTGIAYEQYF
TRBJ2-5,TRBV5-4,CASSRGGGKTQYF
TRBJ2-3,TRBV27,CASSPMGGTQYF
TRBJ1-4,TRBV27,CASPVPGGPTNEKLFF
TRBJ2-3,TRBV10-1,CASSDERGGTDTQYF
TRBJ2-5,TRBV19,CASSIGDYQETQYF
TRBJ2-3,TRBV2,CASSWDRGSSTDTQYF
TRBJ2-3,TRBV5-4,CASSLKARGADTQYF
TRBJ1-2,TRBV2,CASGAGKTNYGYTF
TRBJ1-5,TRBV11-2,CASSLDSGINQPQHF
TRBJ1-1,TRBV5-6,CASSTTYFTEAFF
TRBJ1-1,TRBV19,CASIPQGYGGREAFF
TRBJ1-2,TRBV11-2,CASAPTREVGYTF
TRBJ2-7,TRBV11-2,CASSPLGNEQYF
TRBJ1-1,TRBV4-1,CASSQDAGGNTEAFF